A single sample gave rise to the 8 T cell receptor beta chains below, sequenced in a study of PD-L1 blockade in urothelial cancer. Only in-frame clones appear in the TCRdb table, and some are missing; sequencing was by immunoSEQ multiplex PCR. This sample carries about 80,000 clones, around four fifths of them seen once, and the ten largest clones take approximately 7.1%. Time point defined: pretreatment peripheral blood. The sample in question was PBMCs, obtained around atezolizumab (anti-PD-L1) treatment. These receptors originate from a man aged 40-55 years with urothelial cancer.

This rearrangement joins TRBV7-9 to TRBJ1-1; D is possibly TRBD1 (5 bases). The germline V gene has CDR1 SEHNR and CDR2 FQNEAQ (reference sequence). The CDR3 extends over 15 amino acids. The germline V and J ends were trimmed by 6 bases and 3 bases, with 17 bases remaining between them. CDR3 bases: TGTGCCAGCAGTCCGGGGGGAGGAGGGGACACTGAAGCTTTCTTT. This gives the protein CASSPGGGGDTEAFF.

The V gene is TRBV6-5, the J gene TRBJ1-5; D gene unclear. The CDR3 contains 15 residues. Germline-derived CDR1 and CDR2 are MNHEY and SVGAGI. The V and J ends lost 6 bases and 4 bases respectively, with 16 bases between them. In nucleotides, the CDR3 is TGTGCCAGCAGCCGTACGAGGCGGGATAATCAGCCCCAGCATTTT. This gives the protein CASSRTRRDNQPQHF.

The chain uses TRBV28 and TRBJ2-1, with TRBD2 matching over 10 bases. V dropped 3 bases and J dropped 9; count of bases not matched to a gene: 11. Germline-derived CDR1 and CDR2 are MDHEN and SYDVKM. The CDR3 extends over 16 amino acids. In DNA, the CDR3 is TGTGCCAGCAGTTTTATGGCTAGCGGGAGATTTGTTGAGCAGTTCTTC. Translation gives CASSFMASGRFVEQFF.

The rearrangement uses TRBV18 and TRBJ2-7, with D possibly being TRBD1 (6 bases). Germline V gives CDR1 KGHSH, CDR2 LQKENI. CDR3 length: 14 amino acids. V was clipped by 2 bases and J by 3 bases, with 11 bases between them. CDR3 protein: CASSPSQTGYEQYF. The CDR3 region has the DNA TGTGCCAGCTCACCATCACAGACAGGCTACGAGCAGTACTTC.

This clone appeared once. J is TRBJ1-1 and V is TRBV10-1; 7 bases agree with TRBD1. Germline V lookup: CDR1 WNHNN, CDR2 SYGVQD (reference sequence). With 3 bases clipped from V and 0 bases from J, the junction kept 1 base outside the gene matches. The CDR3 is 14 amino acids. The CDR3 here is CASSDGTVNTEAFF. The CDR3 DNA reads as TGCGCCAGCAGTGACGGGACAGTGAACACTGAAGCTTTCTTT.

J is TRBJ2-1 and V is TRBV9, with 9 bases that match TRBD2. In germline, CDR1 is SGDLS, CDR2 YYNGEE. This CDR3 region has 15 residues. V lost 3 bases, J lost 2 bases, and 3 bases stayed unmatched. DNA of the CDR3: TGTGCCAGCAGCGCCTCTAGCGGGACCTACAATGAGCAGTTCTTC. This sequence encodes CASSASSGTYNEQFF.

The V gene is TRBV4-2, the J gene TRBJ2-7; D is possibly TRBD2 (6 bases). The germline V gene has CDR1 LGHNA and CDR2 YNFKEQ. CDR3 length: 13 amino acids. V was pared by 4 bases and J by 6 bases, with 13 bases between. This CDR3 is CASSRGELFEQYF. The CDR3 region has the DNA TGTGCCAGCAGCCGCGGGGAACTGTTCGAGCAGTACTTC.

The J gene is TRBJ2-1, the V gene TRBV7-8, with a weak D call TRBD2 (5 bases). Trimming cost V 1 base and J 5 bases, with 15 bases left between them. The CDR3 runs 16 residues. Germline loops: CDR1 SGHVS, CDR2 FQNEAQ. CDR3 nucleotides: TGTGCCAGCAGCTTAGTCTGGACTGCGGACGACAATGAGCAGTTCTTC. It yields the protein CASSLVWTADDNEQFF.